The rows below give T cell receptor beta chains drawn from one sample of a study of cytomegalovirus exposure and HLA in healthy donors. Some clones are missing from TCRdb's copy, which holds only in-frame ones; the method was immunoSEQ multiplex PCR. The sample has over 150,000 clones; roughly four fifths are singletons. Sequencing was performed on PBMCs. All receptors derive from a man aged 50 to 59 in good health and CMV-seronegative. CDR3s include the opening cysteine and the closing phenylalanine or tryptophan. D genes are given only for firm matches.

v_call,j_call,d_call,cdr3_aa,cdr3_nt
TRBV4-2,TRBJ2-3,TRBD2,CASSQGNSGVTDTQYF,TGTGCCAGCAGCCAAGGGAATAGCGGGGTTACAGATACGCAGTATTTT
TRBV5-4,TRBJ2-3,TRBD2,CASSLGPSGSSGTDTQYF,TGTGCCAGCAGCTTGGGGCCTAGCGGGAGTTCGGGCACAGATACGCAGTATTTT
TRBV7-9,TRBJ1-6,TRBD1,CASSPGQGANSPLHF,TGTGCCAGCAGCCCGGGACAGGGTGCTAATTCACCCCTCCACTTT
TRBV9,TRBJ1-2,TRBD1,CASSPLTGSYGYTF,TGTGCCAGCAGCCCTTTGACAGGGAGCTATGGCTACACCTTC
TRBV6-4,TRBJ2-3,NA,CASSDRGNPDTQYF,TGTGCCAGCAGTGACAGGGGAAACCCAGATACGCAGTATTTT
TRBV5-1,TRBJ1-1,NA,CASSTEIGGGTEAFF,TGCGCCAGCAGTACAGAAATAGGGGGGGGTACTGAAGCTTTCTTT
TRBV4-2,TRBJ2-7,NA,CASSPLMREEQYF,TGTGCCAGCAGCCCCCTTATGAGAGAGGAGCAGTACTTC
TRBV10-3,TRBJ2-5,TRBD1,CAIRQGALETQYF,TGTGCCATCAGGCAGGGGGCTCTTGAGACCCAGTACTTC
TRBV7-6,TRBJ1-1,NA,CASSLTDGMNTEAFF,TGTGCCAGCAGCCTGACAGACGGAATGAACACTGAAGCTTTCTTT
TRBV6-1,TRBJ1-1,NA,CASSEEAAIGTEAFF,TGTGCCAGCAGTGAAGAGGCGGCAATTGGCACTGAAGCTTTCTTT
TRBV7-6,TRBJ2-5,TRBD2,CASSLAGGRLETQYF,TGTGCCAGCAGCTTAGCGGGGGGGAGGTTAGAGACCCAGTACTTC
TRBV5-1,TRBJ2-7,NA,CASSLGQYYEQYF,TGCGCCAGCAGCTTGGGCCAGTATTACGAGCAGTACTTC